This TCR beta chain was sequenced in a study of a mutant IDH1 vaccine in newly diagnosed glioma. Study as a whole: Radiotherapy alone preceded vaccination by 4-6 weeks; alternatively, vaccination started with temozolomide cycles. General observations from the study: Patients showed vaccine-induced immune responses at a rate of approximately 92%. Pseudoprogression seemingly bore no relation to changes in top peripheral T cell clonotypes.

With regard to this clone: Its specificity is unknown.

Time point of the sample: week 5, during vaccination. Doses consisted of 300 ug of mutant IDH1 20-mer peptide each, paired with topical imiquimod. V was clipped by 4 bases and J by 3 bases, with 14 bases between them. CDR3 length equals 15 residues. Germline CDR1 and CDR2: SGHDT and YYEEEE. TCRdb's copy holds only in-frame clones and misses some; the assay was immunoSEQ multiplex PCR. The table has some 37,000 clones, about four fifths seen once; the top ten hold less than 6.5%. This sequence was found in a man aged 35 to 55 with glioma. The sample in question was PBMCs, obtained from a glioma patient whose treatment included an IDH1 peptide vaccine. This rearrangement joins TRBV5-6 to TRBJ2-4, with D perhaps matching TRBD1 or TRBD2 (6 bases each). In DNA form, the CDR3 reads TGTGCCAGCAGCCAACAGGGACTGGTCAAAAACATTCAGTACTTC. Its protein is CASSQQGLVKNIQYF.